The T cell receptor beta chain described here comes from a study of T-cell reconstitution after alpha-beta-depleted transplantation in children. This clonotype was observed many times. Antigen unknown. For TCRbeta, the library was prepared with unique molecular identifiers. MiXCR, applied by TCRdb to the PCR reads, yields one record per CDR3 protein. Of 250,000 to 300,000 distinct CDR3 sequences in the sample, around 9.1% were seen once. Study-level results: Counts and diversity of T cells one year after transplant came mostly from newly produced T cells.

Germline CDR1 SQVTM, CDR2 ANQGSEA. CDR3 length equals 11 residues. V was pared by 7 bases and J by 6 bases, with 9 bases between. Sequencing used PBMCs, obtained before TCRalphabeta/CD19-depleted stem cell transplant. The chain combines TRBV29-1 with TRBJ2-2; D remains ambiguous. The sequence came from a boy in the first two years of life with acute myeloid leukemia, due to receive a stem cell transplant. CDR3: CSAGQAGELFF. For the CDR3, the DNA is TGCAGCGCCGGGCAAGCCGGGGAGCTGTTTTTT.